The clone carrying this T cell receptor (beta chain) was seen just once. The CDR3 is 13 residues long. The V gene lost 3 bases and the J gene lost 9 bases, with 13 bases spanning the gap. Germline assignment: CDR1 SGDLS and CDR2 YYNGEE. The entry originates in a study of CD8 T cells in Susac syndrome. RNA was extracted with the RNeasy kit, and a quantity of 0.5 to 1 ug was reverse transcribed using random hexamers. A single record per CDR3 protein comes from TCRdb applying MiXCR to the immunoSEQ multiplex PCR reads. The table has around 140,000 distinct CDR3 sequences, 80% to 85% seen once. Sequences were obtained from CD8+ T cells from PBMCs. This clonotype was obtained from a human donor with multiple sclerosis. The chain has TRBV9 and TRBJ2-1; D might be TRBD2 (5 bases). For the CDR3, the DNA is TGTGCCAGCAGCGGTACAAGCCGGGGTGAGCAGTTCTTC. It codes for CASSGTSRGEQFF.